This T cell receptor beta chain was found in a study of tumor-infiltrating lymphocytes in localized non-small cell lung cancer. Turning to the study itself: Resected tumor was paired with non-adjacent uninvolved lung from the same patient. Study-wide findings and caveats: T-cell fraction did not differ between immunotypes IM1 and IM2.

A remark on this clone: Its specificity is not known.

Using immunoSEQ multiplex PCR, the repertoire was profiled, and TCRdb retains in-frame clones only, with some absent. Of 10,000 or so clones in the sample, roughly three quarters are singletons; the top ten hold around 20%. The CDR3 sequence is 13 residues long. The trim removed 6 bases at V and 0 bases at J, leaving 1 base unmatched. Per germline, CDR1 LNHDA and CDR2 SQIVND (reference sequence). The sequenced sample was lung tumor tissue. This sequence joins TRBV19 and TRBJ1-1; 7 bases are shared with TRBD1. The receptor comes from a human donor with non-small cell lung cancer. CDR3 DNA sequence: TGTGCCAGTAGCGGGACAGTGAACACTGAAGCTTTCTTT. Protein: CASSGTVNTEAFF. The complete variable domain, with remaining parts taken from reference TRBV19 and TRBJ1-1, reads DGGITQSPKYLFRKEGQNVTLSCEQNLNHDAMYWYRQDPGQGLRLIYYSQIVNDFQKGDIAEGYSVSREKKESFPLTVTSAQKNPTAFYLCASSGTVNTEAFFGQGTRLTVV.